Shown below are 7 T cell receptor beta chains from a single sample sequenced in a study of blood T cells in healthy people across ages. A J-beta primer mix and a sample-barcoded 5' primer were used in a second PCR of roughly 6 to 12 cycles. TCRdb reprocessed the 5' RACE reads via MiXCR and lists one record per CDR3 protein. The repertoire holds 1.5 million to 2 million distinct CDR3 sequences, approximately 28% seen once, with around 7.7% in the top ten. Input material: blood. Receptors were obtained from a woman aged 30 to 39 in good health.

The V and J genes are TRBV12-3 or TRBV12-4 and TRBJ2-1; 8 bases match TRBD2. V was clipped by 5 bases and J by 8 bases; unmatched bases: 8. The CDR3 has 14 amino acids. CDR3 region: CASSQRGGSHEQFF. CDR3 DNA: TGTGCCAGCAGTCAACGCGGGGGGTCCCATGAGCAGTTCTTC.

This clonotype was seen only a few times. This rearrangement joins TRBV3-1 to TRBJ1-6; 7 nucleotides align to TRBD1. CDR3 length: 16 amino acids. Unmatched junction bases numbered 8, after V lost 3 bases and J lost 6 bases. Per the germline V gene, CDR1 is LGHDT and CDR2 is YNNKEL (reference sequence). The CDR3 bases are TGTGCCAGCAGCCAGTCAGGGGGAGGTCGTAATTCACCCCTCCACTTT. Amino acid sequence: CASSQSGGGRNSPLHF.

CDR3 protein: CASSPMGDFSGGYTF. In DNA form, the CDR3 reads TGTGCCAGCAGCCCGATGGGCGACTTCTCAGGCGGCTACACCTTC. J is TRBJ1-2 and V is TRBV7-2; D is undetermined. V dropped 5 bases and J dropped 8 bases, with 21 bases sitting between them. The CDR3 length is 15 residues. Germline V gene data show CDR1 as SGHTA and CDR2 as FQGNSA.

The chain links TRBV20-1 to TRBJ2-5; 9 nucleotides match TRBD2. The DNA matches TRBJ2-7 better at its end, which makes the J call doubtful. The CDR3 is 17 amino acids. The germline CDR1 and CDR2 sequences are DFQATT and SNEGSKA (reference sequence). This CDR3 is CSAGRASGTLSSYEQYF. CDR3 in DNA: TGCAGTGCCGGACGGGCTAGCGGGACCCTATCCTCCTACGAGCAGTACTTC.

V gene TRBV5-5 combines with J gene TRBJ2-1, with 12 positions matching TRBD2. CDR1 and CDR2 from the germline V gene are SGHKS and YYEKEE (reference sequence). CDR3 length: 16 residues. V lost 0 bases and J lost 6; bases outside the gene matches: 4. The CDR3 reads CASSLAPSGRVNEQFF. The CDR3 DNA follows: TGTGCCAGCAGCTTGGCCCCTAGCGGGAGGGTCAATGAGCAGTTCTTC.

This clonotype was recorded many times. The chain uses TRBV20-1 and TRBJ2-1; TRBD2 agrees at 15 bases. Germline V gives CDR1 DFQATT, CDR2 SNEGSKA (reference sequence). The CDR3 runs to 13 residues. The CDR3 protein is CSAGTSGGNEQFF. CDR3 DNA sequence: TGCAGCGCCGGGACTAGCGGGGGGAATGAGCAGTTCTTC.

Points on this clonotype: Given a much more abundant clone one base away, this may be a read error. J is TRBJ2-3 and V is TRBV7-2, with 7 bases lining up with TRBD1. The CDR3 is made up of 15 amino acids. Germline CDR1 SGHTA, CDR2 FQGNSA. Trimming at V came to 4 bases and at J to 4 bases, leaving 8 bases not matched to a gene. Written as DNA, the CDR3 is TGTACCAGCAGCTCTCGGGACAGCCTCTCAGATACGCAGTATTTT. It yields the protein CTSSSRDSLSDTQYF.